This passage covers 28 T cell receptor beta chains from one sample sequenced in a study of blood T cell repertoires in COVID-19. The repertoire was sequenced with immunoSEQ multiplex PCR; TCRdb's copy has only in-frame clones and lacks some. This table holds 210,000 or so clones, more than 70% found once. Input material: peripheral blood. These receptors were collected from a middle-aged man with active or convalescent COVID-19.

The rearrangement links TRBV28 to TRBJ1-2, with 8 bases matching TRBD1. In germline, CDR1 is MDHEN, CDR2 SYDVKM. With 6 bases clipped from V and 4 bases from J, the junction kept 4 bases outside the gene matches. CDR3 length: 13 residues. The CDR3: CASSRTGRYGYTF. CDR3 DNA sequence: TGTGCCAGCAGCCGGACAGGGCGCTATGGCTACACCTTC.

The chain joins TRBV6-6 to TRBJ2-1; a possible D gene is TRBD2 (6 bases). V shed 5 bases and J shed 3 bases, with 20 bases lying between them. Germline assignment: CDR1 MNHNY and CDR2 SVGAGI (reference sequence). The CDR3 is made up of 17 amino acids. The CDR3 nucleotides read TGTGCCAGCAGTCCCCTCCTAGGCGGAGGGGTCTACAATGAGCAGTTCTTC. It specifies CASSPLLGGGVYNEQFF.

The V call is TRBV5-1, the J call TRBJ1-5; possibly TRBD1 for D (5 bases). Germline CDR1 and CDR2: SGHRS and YFSETQ. CDR3 length equals 15 residues. Trimming stripped 0 bases from V and 6 bases from J, with 13 bases between. CDR3: CASSLEGAGGQPQHF. CDR3 DNA sequence: TGCGCCAGCAGCTTGGAAGGTGCGGGGGGTCAGCCCCAGCATTTT.

This chain links TRBV6-2 or TRBV6-3 with TRBJ2-7, with a tentative D call TRBD2 (6 bases). Germline CDR1 reads MNHEY; CDR2 reads SVGEGT. The V and J ends lost 0 bases and 5 bases respectively, with 8 bases between them. This CDR3 spans 13 amino acids. The CDR3 loop reads CASSYSPGDEQYF. Written as DNA, the CDR3 is TGTGCCAGCAGTTACTCGCCGGGGGACGAGCAGTACTTC.

This clone was seen only once. The chain employs TRBV7-3 and TRBJ2-3, with TRBD2 matching over 10 bases. Germline loops: CDR1 SGHTA, CDR2 FQGTGA. CDR3 size: 15 residues. V lost 4 bases, J lost 4 bases, and 5 bases stayed unmatched. The CDR3, as DNA: TGTGCCAGCAGCTCGATAGCGGGAGGACCAGATACGCAGTATTTT. It yields the protein CASSSIAGGPDTQYF. Full variable domain (outside the CDR3, taken from reference TRBV7-3 and TRBJ2-3): GAGVSQTPSNKVTEKGKYVELRCDPISGHTALYWYRQSLGQGPEFLIYFQGTGAADDSGLPNDRFFAVRPEGSVSTLKIQRTERGDSAVYLCASSSIAGGPDTQYFGPGTRLTVL.

The chain couples TRBV7-2 to TRBJ1-2, with 9 positions matching TRBD1. Trimming at V came to 1 base and at J to 4 bases, leaving 4 bases not matched to a gene. CDR1 and CDR2 from the germline V gene are SGHTA and FQGNSA. The CDR3 length is 15 residues. The CDR3 DNA reads as TGTGCCAGCAGCTTAGTGGGACAGGGTATCTATGGCTACACCTTC. Translated: CASSLVGQGIYGYTF.

The CDR3 DNA is TGTGCCAGCAGTTACTCGGCGGGGGGCGCGCCCTATGGCTACACCTTC. This translates into CASSYSAGGAPYGYTF. The J gene is TRBJ1-2, the V gene TRBV6-5, with a tentative D call TRBD1 (6 bases). The CDR3 contains 16 residues. With 0 bases removed from V and 4 bases from J, the gap between germline ends came to 15 bases. Germline V gives CDR1 MNHEY, CDR2 SVGAGI.

The chain links TRBV5-6 to TRBJ1-3, with D perhaps TRBD1 (6 bases). Germline loops: CDR1 SGHDT, CDR2 YYEEEE. Deletions cut 6 bases from V and 4 bases from J, with 20 bases between. This CDR3 spans 16 amino acids. CDR3 region: CASNPRGRGSGNTIYF. CDR3 sequence (DNA): TGTGCCAGCAACCCCCGGGGCAGGGGAAGCGGAAACACCATATATTTT.

This clone was seen a single time. The chain recombines TRBV27 with TRBJ2-1; TRBD2 agrees at 12 bases. Germline V gives CDR1 MNHEY, CDR2 SMNVEV (reference sequence). V lost 7 bases, J lost 8 bases, and 9 bases stayed unmatched. The CDR3 sequence is 15 residues long. CDR3: CASIPSGLAGYEQFF. The CDR3 nucleotides are TGTGCCAGCATCCCCTCAGGACTAGCGGGATATGAGCAGTTCTTC.

The genes are TRBV28 and TRBJ2-1; 13 bases align to TRBD2. Germline V gene data show CDR1 as MDHEN and CDR2 as SYDVKM. The CDR3 has 20 amino acids. Trimming took 4 bases from V and 9 from J; bases not matched to a gene: 21. For the CDR3, the DNA is TGTGCCAGCAGTTCCGCGGCAGGGGGCCTCGGACTAGCGGGAGTACCTGAGCAGTTCTTC. It yields the protein CASSSAAGGLGLAGVPEQFF.

The V and J genes are TRBV10-3 and TRBJ2-5, with D possibly matching TRBD2 (5 bases). The V end was cut by 0 bases, the J end by 2 bases, with 7 bases between. The length of the CDR3 is 14 residues. CDR1 is ENHRY, CDR2 SYGVKD, per germline. CDR3 residues: CAISESAVQETQYF. The CDR3 DNA follows: TGTGCCATCAGTGAGTCAGCGGTTCAAGAGACCCAGTACTTC.

The chain recombines TRBV12-2 with TRBJ2-7; the table's D call, TRBD2, has no DNA check behind it. TRBV12-2 is tagged as a pseudogene. The CDR3 is made up of 12 amino acids. CDR3 sequence reads: CASRRGGYEQYF. In DNA form, the CDR3 reads TGTGCAAGTCGGAGGGGAGGCTACGAGCAGTACTTC.

The chain combines TRBV3-1 (or the pseudogene TRBV3-2) with TRBJ1-3, with D unclear. Germline V gives CDR1 LGHDT, CDR2 YNNKEL (reference sequence). V lost 4 bases to trimming and J lost 3 bases, with 7 bases between them. The CDR3 extends over 13 amino acids. CDR3 in amino acids: CASSPQIGNTIYF. The DNA of the CDR3 is TGTGCCAGCAGCCCCCAGATTGGAAACACCATATATTTT.

The V call is TRBV10-1, the J call TRBJ2-1; 8 bases agree with TRBD2. The germline CDR1 and CDR2 sequences are WNHNN and SYGVQD (reference sequence). CDR3 length: 14 residues. Losses at the gene ends were 6 bases for V and 0 bases for J; bases not matched to a gene: 1. This CDR3 reads CASSGRGSYNEQFF. The DNA for the CDR3 is TGCGCCAGCAGCGGGAGGGGCTCCTACAATGAGCAGTTCTTC.

Only one count was recorded for this clone. The chain uses TRBV23-1 and TRBJ1-3, with D maybe TRBD1 (5 bases). TRBV23-1 is reported as an ORF; its role is uncertain. V was cut by 4 bases and J by 2 bases, with 9 bases left in between. The CDR3 is made up of 14 amino acids. The CDR3 nucleotides read TGCGCCAGCAGTCCCCAGGGAACTGGAAACACCATATATTTT. Encoded protein: CASSPQGTGNTIYF.

V is TRBV9 and J is TRBJ2-5; D is possibly TRBD2 (6 bases). The length of the CDR3 is 15 residues. Deletions cut 4 bases from V and 2 bases from J, with 15 bases between. The germline V gene has CDR1 SGDLS and CDR2 YYNGEE. The CDR3 DNA follows: TGTGCCAGCAGCTTCCGGGACTGGGATCAAGAGACCCAGTACTTC. Protein product: CASSFRDWDQETQYF.

The chain uses TRBV27 and TRBJ2-1; D not resolved. Between the trimmed V and J ends, which lost 3 bases and 5 bases, there was a span of 11 bases. This CDR3 spans 14 amino acids. CDR1 is MNHEY and CDR2 is SMNVEV in the germline V gene (reference sequence). CDR3 coding DNA: TGTGCCAGCAGTTTCGTCCCTCCTGACAATGAGCAGTTCTTC. Amino acids: CASSFVPPDNEQFF.

J is TRBJ2-3 and V is TRBV7-9; 8 positions agree with TRBD2. Germline assignment: CDR1 SEHNR and CDR2 FQNEAQ (reference sequence). The V segment lost 5 bases and the J segment 2 bases; nucleotides outside the gene matches: 9. This CDR3 comprises 16 residues. The CDR3 DNA reads TGTGCCAGCAGCCCCCAGCGGGGGCGTTTCACAGATACGCAGTATTTT. It specifies CASSPQRGRFTDTQYF. Looking up the rest from reference TRBV7-9 and TRBJ2-3 gives the full variable domain: DTGVSQNPRHKITKRGQNVTFRCDPISEHNRLYWYRQTLGQGPEFLTYFQNEAQLEKSRLLSDRFSAERPKGSFSTLEIQRTEQGDSAMYLCASSPQRGRFTDTQYFGPGTRLTVL.

The gene calls are TRBV18 and TRBJ1-1; 8 nucleotides agree with TRBD1. CDR1 KGHSH and CDR2 LQKENI come from the germline V gene. V was clipped by 5 bases and J by 1 base; unmatched bases: 3. The CDR3 consists of 14 residues. The chain's CDR3 is CASSKDRANTEAFF. The DNA for the CDR3 is TGTGCCAGCTCAAAGGACAGGGCGAACACTGAAGCTTTCTTT.

This chain connects TRBV3-1 (or the pseudogene TRBV3-2) to TRBJ2-5, with 11 bases lining up with TRBD2. The CDR3 consists of 16 residues. Germline V lookup: CDR1 LGHDT, CDR2 YNNKEL (reference sequence). The V gene end was trimmed by 4 bases and the J gene end by 7 bases; junction bases not matched to a gene: 11. CDR3 sequence reads: CASSRLAGGRMGTQYF. The CDR3 bases are TGTGCCAGCAGCCGTCTAGCGGGGGGCCGCATGGGGACCCAGTACTTC.

The V gene is TRBV6-5, the J gene TRBJ2-1; unclear D gene. V was pared by 1 base and J by 10 bases, with 5 bases between. The length of the CDR3 is 11 residues. CDR1 and CDR2 (germline): MNHEY, SVGAGI. Written as DNA, the CDR3 is TGTGCCAGCAGTTACTACGGGGAGCAGTTCTTC. This translates into CASSYYGEQFF.

V usage is TRBV5-1 and J usage is TRBJ1-1; TRBD1 aligns across 7 bases. The CDR3 runs to 12 residues. With V trimmed by 6 bases and J by 7 bases, 6 bases remained unmatched. Germline CDR1 SGHRS, CDR2 YFSETQ. CDR3 DNA: TGCGCCAGCACCAACCGGGACAGTGAAGCTTTCTTT. Translating it yields CASTNRDSEAFF.

V gene TRBV2 combines with J gene TRBJ2-1, with 8 bases matching TRBD1. Trimming cost V 4 bases and J 8 bases; bases outside gene matches: 7. Germline CDR1 is SNHLY and CDR2 is FYNNEI. The CDR3 is 14 residues long. CDR3 residues: CASSGAGGGDEQFF. As DNA, the CDR3 is TGTGCCAGCAGTGGGGCAGGGGGCGGGGATGAGCAGTTCTTC. Based on the CDR3 plus reference TRBV2 and TRBJ2-1, the full variable domain is EPEVTQTPSHQVTQMGQEVILRCVPISNHLYFYWYRQILGQKVEFLVSFYNNEISEKSEIFDDQFSVERPDGSNFTLKIRSTKLEDSAMYFCASSGAGGGDEQFFGPGTRLTVL.

The chain uses TRBV3-1 (or the pseudogene TRBV3-2) and TRBJ1-1; D is unresolved. Germline loops: CDR1 LGHDT, CDR2 YNNKEL (reference sequence). The CDR3 length is 14 residues. V dropped 2 bases and J dropped 9 bases, with 16 bases sitting between them. CDR3 sequence: CASSQSRTALKAFF. The CDR3 nucleotides read TGTGCCAGCAGCCAATCTCGAACAGCACTTAAAGCTTTCTTT.

The chain couples TRBV9 to TRBJ1-3; TRBD1 is a possible D gene (6 bases). This CDR3 has 13 residues. Germline assignment: CDR1 SGDLS and CDR2 YYNGEE. V was shortened by 7 bases and J by 0 bases, with 8 bases between the two germline ends. DNA of the CDR3: TGTGCCAGCCGGGACACCTCTGGAAACACCATATATTTT. Encoded protein: CASRDTSGNTIYF.

V is TRBV7-9 and J is TRBJ2-7; 10 nucleotides align to TRBD1. The V segment lost 4 bases and the J segment 2 bases; nucleotides outside the gene matches: 8. Per the germline V gene, CDR1 is SEHNR and CDR2 is FQNEAQ (reference sequence). The CDR3 totals 16 residues. The CDR3 DNA reads as TGTGCCAGCAGCTCAACTCGACAGGGGGCCGCCTACGAGCAGTACTTC. It codes for CASSSTRQGAAYEQYF.

This clone was picked up a small number of times. The rearrangement uses TRBV15 and TRBJ2-6; possibly TRBD2 for D (6 bases). V lost 3 bases and J lost 0, with 9 bases in between. Germline CDR1 is LNHNV and CDR2 is YYDKDF (reference sequence). The CDR3 length is 16 residues. CDR3 coding DNA: TGTGCCACCAGCAGGGGGGGAGACTCTGGGGCCAACGTCCTGACTTTC. Protein product: CATSRGGDSGANVLTF. Full variable domain (outside the CDR3, taken from reference TRBV15 and TRBJ2-6): DAMVIQNPRYQVTQFGKPVTLSCSQTLNHNVMYWYQQKSSQAPKLLFHYYDKDFNNEADTPDNFQSRRPNTSFCFLDIRSPGLGDTAMYLCATSRGGDSGANVLTFGAGSRLTVL.

The chain joins TRBV7-2 to TRBJ1-2; possible D gene TRBD1, 6 bases. The CDR3 is 15 residues long. Germline V gene lookup returns CDR1 SGHTA and CDR2 FQGNSA. The germline V and J ends were trimmed by 3 bases and 6 bases, with 17 bases remaining between them. Here the CDR3 reads CASSLTRGIVDGYTF. CDR3 in DNA: TGTGCCAGCAGCTTGACCAGGGGAATAGTCGATGGCTACACCTTC.